The clone carrying this TCR beta chain showed up many times. The antigen is unknown. TCRdb reprocessed the 5' RACE reads via MiXCR and lists one record per CDR3 protein. The data show around 71,000 distinct CDR3 sequences, roughly 13% seen once. The data stem from a study of neurological immune-mediated disorders. The junction had 4 bases not matched to a gene; V was cut back by 3 bases and J by 2 bases. CDR1 is LNHNV and CDR2 is YYDKDF in the germline V gene (reference sequence). This CDR3 spans 15 amino acids. The study's findings and limits: The greatest TCR clonal expansion appeared in HTLV-1-associated myelopathy and the smallest, falling below healthy controls, in multiple sclerosis.

Time point specified: longitudinal time-point 1 (baseline). The chain joins TRBV15 to TRBJ2-3; 8 bases align to TRBD1. This clonotype originated in a female donor with HTLV-1-associated myelopathy (HAM/TSP). The specimen sequenced was PBMCs. The CDR3 region has the DNA TGTGCCACCAGCAGCCCGGGACAGGCCACAGATACGCAGTATTTT. Its translation: CATSSPGQATDTQYF. The full variable domain, its missing parts supplied by reference TRBV15 and TRBJ2-3, is DAMVIQNPRYQVTQFGKPVTLSCSQTLNHNVMYWYQQKSSQAPKLLFHYYDKDFNNEADTPDNFQSRRPNTSFCFLDIRSPGLGDTAMYLCATSSPGQATDTQYFGPGTRLTVL.